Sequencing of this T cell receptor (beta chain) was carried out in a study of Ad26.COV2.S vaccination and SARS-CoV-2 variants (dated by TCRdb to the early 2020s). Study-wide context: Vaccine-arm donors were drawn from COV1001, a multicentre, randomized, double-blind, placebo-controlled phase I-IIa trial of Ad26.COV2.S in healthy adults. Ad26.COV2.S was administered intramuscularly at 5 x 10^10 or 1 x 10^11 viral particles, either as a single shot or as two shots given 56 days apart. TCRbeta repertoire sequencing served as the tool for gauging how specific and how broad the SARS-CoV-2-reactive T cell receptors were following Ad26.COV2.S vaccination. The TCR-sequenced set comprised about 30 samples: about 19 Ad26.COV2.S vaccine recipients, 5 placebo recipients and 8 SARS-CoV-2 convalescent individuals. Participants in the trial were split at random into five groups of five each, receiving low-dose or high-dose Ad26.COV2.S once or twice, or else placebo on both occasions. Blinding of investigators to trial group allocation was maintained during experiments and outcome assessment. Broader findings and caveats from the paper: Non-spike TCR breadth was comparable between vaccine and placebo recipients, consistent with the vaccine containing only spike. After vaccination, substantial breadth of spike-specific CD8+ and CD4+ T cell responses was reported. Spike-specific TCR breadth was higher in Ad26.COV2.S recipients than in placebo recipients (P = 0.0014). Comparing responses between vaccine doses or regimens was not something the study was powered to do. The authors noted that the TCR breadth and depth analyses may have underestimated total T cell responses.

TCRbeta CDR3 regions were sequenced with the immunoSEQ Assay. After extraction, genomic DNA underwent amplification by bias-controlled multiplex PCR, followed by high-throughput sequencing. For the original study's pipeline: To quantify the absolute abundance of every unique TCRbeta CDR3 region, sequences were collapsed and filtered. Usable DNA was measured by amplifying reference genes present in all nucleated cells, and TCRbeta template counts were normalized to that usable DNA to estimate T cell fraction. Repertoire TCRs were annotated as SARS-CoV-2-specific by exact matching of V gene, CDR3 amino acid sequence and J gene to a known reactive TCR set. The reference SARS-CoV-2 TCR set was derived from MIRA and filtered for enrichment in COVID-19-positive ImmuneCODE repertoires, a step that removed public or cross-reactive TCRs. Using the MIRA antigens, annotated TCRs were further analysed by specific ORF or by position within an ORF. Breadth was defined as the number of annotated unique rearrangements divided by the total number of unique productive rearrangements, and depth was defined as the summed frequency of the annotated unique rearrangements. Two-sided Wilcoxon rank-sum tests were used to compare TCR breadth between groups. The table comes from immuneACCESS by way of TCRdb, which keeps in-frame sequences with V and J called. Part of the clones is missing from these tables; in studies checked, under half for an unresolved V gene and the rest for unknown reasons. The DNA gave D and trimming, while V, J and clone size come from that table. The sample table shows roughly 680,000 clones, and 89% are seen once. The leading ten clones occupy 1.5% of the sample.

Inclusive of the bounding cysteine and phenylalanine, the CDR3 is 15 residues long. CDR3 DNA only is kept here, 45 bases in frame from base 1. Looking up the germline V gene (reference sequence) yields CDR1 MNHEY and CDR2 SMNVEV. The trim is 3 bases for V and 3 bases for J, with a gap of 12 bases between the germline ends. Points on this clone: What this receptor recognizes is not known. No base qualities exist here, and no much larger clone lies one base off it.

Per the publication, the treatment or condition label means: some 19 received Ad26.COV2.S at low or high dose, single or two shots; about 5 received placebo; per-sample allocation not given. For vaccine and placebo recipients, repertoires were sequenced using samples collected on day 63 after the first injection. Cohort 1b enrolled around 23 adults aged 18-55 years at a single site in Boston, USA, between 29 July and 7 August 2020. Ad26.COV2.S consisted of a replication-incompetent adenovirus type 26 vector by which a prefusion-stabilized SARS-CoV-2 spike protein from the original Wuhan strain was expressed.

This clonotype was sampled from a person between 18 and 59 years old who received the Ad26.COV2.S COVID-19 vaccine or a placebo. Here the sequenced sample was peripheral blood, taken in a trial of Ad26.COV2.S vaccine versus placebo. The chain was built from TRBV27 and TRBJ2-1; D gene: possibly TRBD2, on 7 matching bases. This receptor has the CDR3 CASSLDGGLYNEQFF. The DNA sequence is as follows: TGTGCCAGCAGTTTGGACGGGGGGCTCTACAATGAGCAGTTCTTC.